This T cell receptor beta chain was captured in a study of blood T cell repertoires in COVID-19. On the study more broadly: Italy, Spain and the United States were the sources of the convalescent and acute COVID-19 samples.

The CDR3 contains 16 residues. Germline values: CDR1 SGHTA, CDR2 FQGNSA. With 3 bases removed from V and 5 bases from J, the gap between germline ends came to 19 bases. Original data processing: From reference gene primer amplification, estimates of nucleated cell counts were derived. TCRdb's table, derived via immunoSEQ multiplex PCR, lists solely in-frame clones and lacks some. V, J and clone size are taken as reported in that table, and D and trimming were inferred from the DNA itself. There are 300,000 to 450,000 clones in the sample; roughly 90% occur only once, and less than 5% lies in the top ten. This clone was detected only once. Seattle's enrolled individuals joined amid active infection and were then monitored longitudinally.

The chain employs TRBV7-2 and TRBJ1-1; D possibly corresponds to TRBD1 (6 bases). Sequencing was carried out using peripheral blood. This TCR was recovered from a woman aged 60 to 75 with COVID-19, enrolled during active disease. The CDR3 DNA is TGTGCCAGCAGCTTCCAAAAGGGTCAGGGGTCGACTGAAGCTTTCTTT. Amino acids: CASSFQKGQGSTEAFF.